The T cell receptor (beta chain) under discussion was sequenced for a study of PD-1 blockade in mismatch repair-deficient tumors. Study context: Patients had approximately 11 mismatch repair-deficient cancer types and were previously treated and progressing. Study conclusions and caveats: Tumor-resident clones, often absent from pretreatment blood, expanded after pembrolizumab and then contracted.

V was clipped by 10 bases and J by 3 bases, with 16 bases between them. CDR1 SEHNR and CDR2 FQNEAQ come from the germline V gene (reference sequence). The CDR3 loop spans 13 amino acids. A few pembrolizumab responders had their TCRs sequenced. A note on this clone: Antigen unknown.

The method was immunoSEQ multiplex PCR; TCRdb's version includes in-frame clones alone and lacks a portion of them. The table includes about 120,000 clones, about 90% detected once. The sequence was collected from an adult with mismatch repair-deficient cancer. The source material was peripheral blood, sampled just over 70 weeks after starting pembrolizumab. This rearrangement joins TRBV7-9 to TRBJ2-7; D is possibly TRBD2 (6 bases). The CDR3 sequence: CAIGGIRDYEQYF. The CDR3 coding sequence is TGTGCCATTGGGGGGATCCGAGACTACGAGCAGTACTTC.